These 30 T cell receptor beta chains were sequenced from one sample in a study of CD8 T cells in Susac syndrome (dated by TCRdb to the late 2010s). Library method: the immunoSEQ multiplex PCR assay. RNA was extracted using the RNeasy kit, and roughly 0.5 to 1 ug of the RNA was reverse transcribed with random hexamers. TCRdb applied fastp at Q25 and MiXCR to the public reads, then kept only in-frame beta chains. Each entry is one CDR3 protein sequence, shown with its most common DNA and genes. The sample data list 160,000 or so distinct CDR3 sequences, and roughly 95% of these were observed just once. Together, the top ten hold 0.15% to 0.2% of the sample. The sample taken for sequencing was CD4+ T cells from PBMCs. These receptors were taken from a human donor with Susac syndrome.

The CDR3 coding sequence is TGTGCCAGCAGGTTGACAGGGGGCGCAGATGGTGGGCGCTACACCTTC. As protein: CASRLTGGADGGRYTF. The chain recombines TRBV5-8 with TRBJ1-2; TRBD1 matches 10 bases. Unmatched junction bases numbered 16, after V lost 5 bases and J lost 9 bases. Germline assignment: CDR1 SGHTS and CDR2 YDEGEE. This CDR3 contains 16 residues.

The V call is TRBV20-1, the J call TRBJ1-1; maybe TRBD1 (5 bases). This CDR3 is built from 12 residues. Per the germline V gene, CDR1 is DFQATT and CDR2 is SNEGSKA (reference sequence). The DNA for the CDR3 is TGCACCCCCTCCCTAGGGGCCGCTGAAGCTTTCTTT. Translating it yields CTPSLGAAEAFF.

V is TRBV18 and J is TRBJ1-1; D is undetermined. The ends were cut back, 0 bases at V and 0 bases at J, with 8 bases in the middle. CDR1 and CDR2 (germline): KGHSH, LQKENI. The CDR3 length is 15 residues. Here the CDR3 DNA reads TGTGCCAGCTCACCACCCAAGGGTTTGAACACTGAAGCTTTCTTT. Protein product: CASSPPKGLNTEAFF. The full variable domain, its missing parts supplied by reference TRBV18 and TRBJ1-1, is NAGVMQNPRHLVRRRGQEARLRCSPMKGHSHVYWYRQLPEEGLKFMVYLQKENIIDESGMPKERFSAEFPKEGPSILRIQQVVRGDSAAYFCASSPPKGLNTEAFFGQGTRLTVV.

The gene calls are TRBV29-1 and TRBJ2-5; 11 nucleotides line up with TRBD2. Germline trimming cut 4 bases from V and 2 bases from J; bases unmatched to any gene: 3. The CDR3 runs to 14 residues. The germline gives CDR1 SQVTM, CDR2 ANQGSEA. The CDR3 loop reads CSVVGLADQETQYF. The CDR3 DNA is TGCAGCGTTGTGGGACTAGCGGATCAAGAGACCCAGTACTTC.

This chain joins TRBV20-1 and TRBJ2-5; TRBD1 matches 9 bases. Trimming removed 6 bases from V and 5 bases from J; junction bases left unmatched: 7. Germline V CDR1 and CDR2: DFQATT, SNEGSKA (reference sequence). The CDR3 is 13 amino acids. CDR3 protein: CSASGTGRETQYF. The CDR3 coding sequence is TGCAGTGCGTCCGGGACAGGGAGGGAGACCCAGTACTTC.

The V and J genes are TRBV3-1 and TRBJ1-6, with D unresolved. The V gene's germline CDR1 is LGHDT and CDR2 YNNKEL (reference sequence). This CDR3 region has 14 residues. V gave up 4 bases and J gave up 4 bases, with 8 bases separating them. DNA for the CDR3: TGTGCCAGCAGCCCCGTGGTGTATAATTCACCCCTCCACTTT. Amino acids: CASSPVVYNSPLHF.

In nucleotides, the CDR3 is TGCAGTGCTAGAGTCTCGGAAAGCACCGGGGAGCTGTTTTTT. Translated: CSARVSESTGELFF. The chain combines TRBV20-1 with TRBJ2-2, with no clear D. This CDR3 spans 14 amino acids. V was cut by 1 base and J by 4 bases, with 10 bases left in between. CDR1 DFQATT and CDR2 SNEGSKA come from the germline V gene (reference sequence).

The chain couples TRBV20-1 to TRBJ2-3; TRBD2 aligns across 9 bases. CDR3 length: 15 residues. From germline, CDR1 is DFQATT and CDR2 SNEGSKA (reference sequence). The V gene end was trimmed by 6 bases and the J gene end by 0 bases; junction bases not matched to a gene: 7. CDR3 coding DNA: TGCAGTGCGGATAGGACTAGCGTAAGCACAGATACGCAGTATTTT. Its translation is CSADRTSVSTDTQYF.

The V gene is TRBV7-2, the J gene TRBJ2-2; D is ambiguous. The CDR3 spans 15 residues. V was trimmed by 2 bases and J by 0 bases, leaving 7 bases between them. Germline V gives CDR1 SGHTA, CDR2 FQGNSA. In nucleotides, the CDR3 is TGTGCCAGCAGCTTAATGGCCACGAACACCGGGGAGCTGTTTTTT. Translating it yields CASSLMATNTGELFF. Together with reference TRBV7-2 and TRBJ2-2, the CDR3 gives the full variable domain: GAGVSQSPSNKVTEKGKDVELRCDPISGHTALYWYRQSLGQGLEFLIYFQGNSAPDKSGLPSDRFSAERTGGSVSTLTIQRTQQEDSAVYLCASSLMATNTGELFFGEGSRLTVL.

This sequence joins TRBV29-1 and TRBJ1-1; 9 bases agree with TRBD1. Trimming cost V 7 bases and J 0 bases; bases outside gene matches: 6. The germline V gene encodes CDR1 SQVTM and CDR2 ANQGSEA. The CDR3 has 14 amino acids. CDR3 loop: CSGRQGVLNTEAFF. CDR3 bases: TGCAGCGGTAGACAGGGGGTCTTGAACACTGAAGCTTTCTTT.

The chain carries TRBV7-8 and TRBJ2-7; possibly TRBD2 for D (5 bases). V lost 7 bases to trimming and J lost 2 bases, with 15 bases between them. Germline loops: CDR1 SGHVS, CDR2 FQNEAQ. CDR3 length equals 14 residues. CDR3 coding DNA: TGTGCCAGCACCCCCGCGGGCAGCGCCTACGAGCAGTACTTC. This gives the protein CASTPAGSAYEQYF.

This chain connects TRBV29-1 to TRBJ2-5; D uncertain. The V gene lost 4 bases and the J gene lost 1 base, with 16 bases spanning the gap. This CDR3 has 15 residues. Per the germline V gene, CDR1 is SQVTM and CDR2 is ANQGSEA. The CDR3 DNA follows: TGCAGCGTTGCTCCCGCTGGACGGGCCCAAGAGACCCAGTACTTC. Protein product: CSVAPAGRAQETQYF.

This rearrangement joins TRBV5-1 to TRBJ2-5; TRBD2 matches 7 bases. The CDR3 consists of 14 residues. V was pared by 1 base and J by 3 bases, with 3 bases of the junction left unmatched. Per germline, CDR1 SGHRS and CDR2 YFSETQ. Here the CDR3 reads CASSLSLAEETQYF. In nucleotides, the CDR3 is TGCGCCAGCAGCTTGTCCCTAGCGGAAGAGACCCAGTACTTC.

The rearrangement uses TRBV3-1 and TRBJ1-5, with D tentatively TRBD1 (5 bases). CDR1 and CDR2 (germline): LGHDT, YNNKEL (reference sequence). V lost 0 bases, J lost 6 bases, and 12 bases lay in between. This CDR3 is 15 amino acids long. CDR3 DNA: TGTGCCAGCAGCCAAGATCGCCAGGGAGTTCAGCCCCAGCATTTT. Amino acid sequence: CASSQDRQGVQPQHF.

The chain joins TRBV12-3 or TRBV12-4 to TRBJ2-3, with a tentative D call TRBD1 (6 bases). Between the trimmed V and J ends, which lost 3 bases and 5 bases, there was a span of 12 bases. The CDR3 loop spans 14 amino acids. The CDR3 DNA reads TGTGCCAGCAGTTTCTGGCAGGGGAAAGATACGCAGTATTTT. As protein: CASSFWQGKDTQYF.

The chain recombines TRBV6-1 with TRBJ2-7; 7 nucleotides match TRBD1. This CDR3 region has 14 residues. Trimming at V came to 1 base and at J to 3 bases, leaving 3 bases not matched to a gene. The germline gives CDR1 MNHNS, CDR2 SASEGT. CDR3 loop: CASSEVNRGYEQYF. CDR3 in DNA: TGTGCCAGCAGTGAAGTGAACAGGGGCTACGAGCAGTACTTC.

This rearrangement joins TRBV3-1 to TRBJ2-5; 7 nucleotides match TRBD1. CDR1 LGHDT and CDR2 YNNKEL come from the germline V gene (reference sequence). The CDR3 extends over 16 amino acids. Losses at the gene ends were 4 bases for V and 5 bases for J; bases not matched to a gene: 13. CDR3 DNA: TGTGCCAGCAGCCTCAAGATGGGGACAGCCCGGGAGACCCAGTACTTC. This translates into CASSLKMGTARETQYF.

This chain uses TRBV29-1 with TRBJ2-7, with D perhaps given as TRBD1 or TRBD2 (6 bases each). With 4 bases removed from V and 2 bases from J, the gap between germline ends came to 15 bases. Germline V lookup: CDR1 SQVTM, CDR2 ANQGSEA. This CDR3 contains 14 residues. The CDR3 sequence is CSVVGAEGTYEQYF. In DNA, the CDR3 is TGCAGCGTTGTGGGGGCGGAGGGTACCTACGAGCAGTACTTC.

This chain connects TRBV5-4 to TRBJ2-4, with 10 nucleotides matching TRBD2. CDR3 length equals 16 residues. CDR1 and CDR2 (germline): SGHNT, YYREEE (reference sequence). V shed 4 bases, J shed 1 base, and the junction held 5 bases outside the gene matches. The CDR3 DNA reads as TGTGCCAGCAGCGCAAGCGGGGGGGCGGCCAAAAACATTCAGTACTTC. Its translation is CASSASGGAAKNIQYF.

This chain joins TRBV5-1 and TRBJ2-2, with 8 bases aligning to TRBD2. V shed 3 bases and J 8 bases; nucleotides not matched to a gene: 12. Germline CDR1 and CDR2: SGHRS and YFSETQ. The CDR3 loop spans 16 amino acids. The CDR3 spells CASSSTGTRGRGELFF. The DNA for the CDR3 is TGCGCCAGCAGCTCCACCGGGACTAGAGGTCGGGGGGAGCTGTTTTTT.

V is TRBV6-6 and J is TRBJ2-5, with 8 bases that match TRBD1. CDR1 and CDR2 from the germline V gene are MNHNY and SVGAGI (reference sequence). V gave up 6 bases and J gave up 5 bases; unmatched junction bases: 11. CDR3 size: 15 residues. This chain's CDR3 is CASSQPRGHWETQYF. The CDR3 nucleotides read TGTGCCAGCAGCCAACCCAGGGGGCACTGGGAGACCCAGTACTTC.

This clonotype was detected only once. Here the CDR3 reads CASSPGGMSYTF. In nucleotides, the CDR3 is TGTGCCAGCAGCCCCGGGGGCATGAGCTACACCTTC. The chain carries TRBV7-2 and TRBJ1-2, with TRBD1 as a possible D gene (6 bases). The germline gives CDR1 SGHTA, CDR2 FQGNSA. This CDR3 has 12 amino acids. The ends were cut back, 5 bases at V and 9 bases at J, with 13 bases in the middle.

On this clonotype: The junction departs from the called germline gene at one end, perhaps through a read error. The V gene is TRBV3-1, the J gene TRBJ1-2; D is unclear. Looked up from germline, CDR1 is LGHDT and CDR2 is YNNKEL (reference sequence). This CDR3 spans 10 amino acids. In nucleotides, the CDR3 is TGTGCCAGCAGCAGATCGACACTCATCTTC. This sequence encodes CASSRSTLIF.

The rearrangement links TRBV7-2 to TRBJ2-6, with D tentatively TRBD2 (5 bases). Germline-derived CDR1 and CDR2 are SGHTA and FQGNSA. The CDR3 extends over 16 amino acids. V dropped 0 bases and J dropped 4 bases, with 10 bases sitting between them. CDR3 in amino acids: CASSLAGVMGANVLTF. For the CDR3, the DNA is TGTGCCAGCAGCTTAGCCGGGGTTATGGGGGCCAACGTCCTGACTTTC.

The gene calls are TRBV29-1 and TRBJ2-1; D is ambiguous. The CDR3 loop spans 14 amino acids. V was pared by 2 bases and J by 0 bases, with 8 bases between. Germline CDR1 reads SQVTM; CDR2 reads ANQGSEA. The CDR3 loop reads CSVERNPSYNEQFF. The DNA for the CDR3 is TGCAGCGTTGAACGCAATCCCTCCTACAATGAGCAGTTCTTC.

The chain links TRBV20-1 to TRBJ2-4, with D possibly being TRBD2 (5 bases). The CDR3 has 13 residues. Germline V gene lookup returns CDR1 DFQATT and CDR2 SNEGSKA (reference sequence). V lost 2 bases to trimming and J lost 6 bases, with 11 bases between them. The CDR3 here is CSARRRTPNIQYF. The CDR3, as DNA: TGCAGTGCTAGACGTCGGACTCCAAACATTCAGTACTTC.

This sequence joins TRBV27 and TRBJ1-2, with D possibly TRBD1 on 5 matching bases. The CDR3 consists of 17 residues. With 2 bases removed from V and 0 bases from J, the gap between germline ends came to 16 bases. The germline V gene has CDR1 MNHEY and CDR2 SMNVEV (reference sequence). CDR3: CASSLIGSTGANYGYTF. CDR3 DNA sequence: TGTGCCAGCAGTTTAATAGGCTCTACAGGAGCTAACTATGGCTACACCTTC.

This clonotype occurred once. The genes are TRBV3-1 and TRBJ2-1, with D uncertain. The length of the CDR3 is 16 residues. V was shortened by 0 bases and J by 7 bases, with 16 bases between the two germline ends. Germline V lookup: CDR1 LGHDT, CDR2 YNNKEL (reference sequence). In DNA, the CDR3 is TGTGCCAGCAGCCAAGATCCAGGAGTAACCCTAAATGAGCAGTTCTTC. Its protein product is CASSQDPGVTLNEQFF.

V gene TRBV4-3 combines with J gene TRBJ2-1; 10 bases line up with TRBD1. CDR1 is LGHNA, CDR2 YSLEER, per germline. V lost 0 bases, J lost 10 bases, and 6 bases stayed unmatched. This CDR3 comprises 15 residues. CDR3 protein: CASSQERDRGREQFF. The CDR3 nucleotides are TGCGCCAGCAGCCAAGAACGGGACAGGGGTAGGGAGCAGTTCTTC.

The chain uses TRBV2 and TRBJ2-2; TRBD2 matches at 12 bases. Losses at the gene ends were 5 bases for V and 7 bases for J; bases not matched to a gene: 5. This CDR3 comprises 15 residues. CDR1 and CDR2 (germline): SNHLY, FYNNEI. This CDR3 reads CASSSRTSGVGELFF. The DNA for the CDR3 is TGTGCCAGCAGTTCCCGGACTAGCGGGGTCGGGGAGCTGTTTTTT.